The entry below gives a single T cell receptor beta chain sequence along with its context. Its antigen is unknown. Germline lookup yields CDR1 DFQATT and CDR2 SNEGSKA (reference sequence). CDR3 length: 15 residues. V was clipped by 0 bases and J by 6 bases; unmatched bases: 11. These data come from a study of post-analysis software for immune sequencing data. Unique molecular identifiers tagged the TCR beta cDNA libraries. Each sample of about 0.95 to 11 million input T cells yielded roughly 500,000 cDNA molecules, so each molecule approximated one T cell. TCRdb redid the calling of the PCR reads with MiXCR, one entry per CDR3 protein. The sample includes about 540,000 distinct CDR3 sequences, 30% to 40% seen only once; the top ten take roughly 6%. The study, taken as a whole, reports: The study found significantly lower normalized Chao1 diversity in multiple sclerosis patients than in controls. With TRBV5-6, TRBV5-1 and TRBV20-1 included, five TRBV segments were more frequent in patients than in controls.

The clonotype comes from a girl under 18 with multiple sclerosis. The chain joins TRBV20-1 to TRBJ2-7; 7 bases fit TRBD2. The sample comprised blood. The CDR3 DNA follows: TGCAGTGCTAGAGAGTTAGTGGGAGGGTTGGGCGAGCAGTACTTC. It translates to CSARELVGGLGEQYF.